A single sample gave rise to the 13 T cell receptor beta chains below, sequenced in a study of tumor-infiltrating lymphocytes in primary liver carcinoma. Joint extraction of RNA and DNA used about 17-33 mg of bulk tissue that was unsorted. Making TCR beta cDNA involved approximately 0.5 ug total RNA and a constant-region primer. Three nested multiplex PCR rounds, a slightly modified ARM-PCR method, built the TCR beta libraries. The two initial PCR rounds, nine to eleven cycles each, used TRBV1-TRBV30 forward and C-beta reverse primers. TCRdb re-called the multiplex PCR reads with MiXCR, one entry per CDR3 protein. The sample has under 110,000 distinct CDR3 sequences; around two thirds are singletons. The material sequenced was liver tumor tissue from sampling region 2. Subset noted: tumor region T2, inferior pole. The receptors were gathered from a woman aged 60-75 years with primary liver carcinoma and hepatitis B virus infection.

This clonotype was found many times. This may arise from a read error, as a much more abundant clone is one base away. The gene calls are TRBV4-2 and TRBJ2-2; TRBD1 or TRBD2 may be the D gene (6 bases each). Germline CDR1 and CDR2: LGHNA and YNFKEQ. The CDR3 is 16 residues long. The CDR3 protein is CASSHAVGARTGGLFF. CDR3 DNA sequence: TGTGCCAGCAGCCATGCTGTGGGGGCGAGAACCGGGGGGCTGTTTTTT.

The table lists this clonotype with a few counts. The genes are TRBV29-1 and TRBJ2-1; 14 positions agree with TRBD2. The germline gives CDR1 SQVTM, CDR2 ANQGSEA. CDR3 length: 14 amino acids. CDR3 nucleotide sequence: TGCATCGCCCTGGGACTAGCGGGAGTAAGTGAGCAGTTCTTC. Its translation: CIALGLAGVSEQFF.

A note on this clonotype: One junction end does not reproduce the germline sequence, and a read error may be involved. The chain couples TRBV29-1 to TRBJ2-7, with 9 positions matching TRBD1. Germline CDR1 reads SQVTM; CDR2 reads ANQGSEA. The CDR3 has 15 amino acids. The CDR3 DNA reads as TGTAGCATCCGACGGACAGGGGCTTCTGGCTACGAGCAGTACTTC. Amino acids: CSIRRTGASGYEQYF.

This clonotype occurred many times. A much larger clone lies a single base off, so this may be a read error. V gene TRBV5-4 combines with J gene TRBJ1-2, with a possible D match to TRBD1 (6 bases). The CDR3 consists of 15 residues. The V gene's germline CDR1 is SGHNT and CDR2 YYREEE (reference sequence). Between the trimmed V and J ends, which lost 4 bases and 4 bases, there was a span of 17 bases. CDR3: CASSQPTEGGYGYTF. The CDR3 nucleotides are TGTGCCAGCAGCCAACCCACAGAGGGGGGCTATGGCTACACCTTC.

As concerns this clonotype: Since a much larger clone is just one base distant, this may be a read error. This chain uses TRBV29-1 with TRBJ1-1; D call uncertain. This CDR3 has 14 amino acids. Germline CDR1 SQVTM, CDR2 ANQGSEA. V lost 5 bases and J 0 bases, leaving 13 bases between the germline ends. The CDR3 DNA reads as TGCAGCGTTATGGCAGTAGCGATGAACACTGAAGCTTTCTTT. Translation: CSVMAVAMNTEAFF.

This clonotype was found a few times. V gene TRBV18 combines with J gene TRBJ2-3; D not resolved. Trimming took 8 bases from V and 6 from J, leaving 9 bases between them. The CDR3 extends over 11 amino acids. Germline V gene sequence: CDR1 KGHSH, CDR2 LQKENI. CDR3 coding DNA: TGTGCCAGCCGGTTTGGGGATACGCAGTATTTT. Its protein product is CASRFGDTQYF.

Details on this clonotype: A much larger clone sits a single nucleotide away, making a read error possible. The rearrangement uses TRBV7-9 and TRBJ2-1; perhaps TRBD2 as D (5 bases). The CDR3 spans 18 residues. The V gene's germline CDR1 is SEHNR and CDR2 FQNEAQ (reference sequence). Trimming stripped 0 bases from V and 5 bases from J, with 20 bases between. This CDR3 reads CASSLASGGRQPHNEQFF. CDR3 DNA sequence: TGTGCCAGCAGCTTAGCCTCCGGAGGAAGACAACCTCACAATGAGCAGTTCTTC.

The table lists this clonotype with many counts. The CDR3 sequence: CASSQRSTTYEQYF. CDR3 nucleotide sequence: TGTGCCAGCAGCCAACGATCCACCACCTACGAGCAGTACTTC. The gene calls are TRBV28 and TRBJ2-7, with no clear D. This CDR3 is 14 amino acids long. V was shortened by 6 bases and J by 2 bases, with 14 bases between the two germline ends. CDR1 is MDHEN and CDR2 is SYDVKM in the germline V gene. Drawing the rest from reference TRBV28 and TRBJ2-7, the complete variable domain is DVKVTQSSRYLVKRTGEKVFLECVQDMDHENMFWYRQDPGLGLRLIYFSYDVKMKEKGDIPEGYSVSREKKERFSLILESASTNQTSMYLCASSQRSTTYEQYFGPGTRLTVT.

As concerns this clonotype: It may be a read error: a sequence one base away is much more abundant. This rearrangement joins TRBV6-1 to TRBJ1-2, with D unresolved. The V gene lost 7 bases and the J gene lost 3 bases, with 9 bases spanning the gap. Germline V gene sequence: CDR1 MNHNS, CDR2 SASEGT. The CDR3 loop spans 12 amino acids. This chain's CDR3 is CASTAGDYGYTF. The CDR3 DNA follows: TGTGCCAGCACGGCAGGCGACTATGGCTACACCTTC.

The chain recombines TRBV29-1 with TRBJ2-7; TRBD2 aligns across 14 bases. This CDR3 contains 16 residues. V shed 4 bases and J 2 bases; nucleotides not matched to a gene: 7. The V gene's germline CDR1 is SQVTM and CDR2 ANQGSEA. The CDR3 reads CSVGGLAGVCAYEQYF. As DNA, the CDR3 is TGCAGCGTTGGGGGACTAGCGGGAGTGTGCGCCTACGAGCAGTACTTC.

This clonotype was seen a single time. The J gene is TRBJ2-7, the V gene TRBV6-6; D is unresolved. CDR3 length: 15 residues. V dropped 9 bases and J dropped 2 bases, with 20 bases sitting between them. Germline lookup yields CDR1 MNHNY and CDR2 SVGAGI (reference sequence). The CDR3 bases are TGTGCCAGTAGTACCTTTTCGCCGAACCCCTACGAGCAGTACTTC. Translating it yields CASSTFSPNPYEQYF.

The chain combines TRBV28 with TRBJ2-7, with TRBD2 identical over 7 bases. Germline V gives CDR1 MDHEN, CDR2 SYDVKM. The CDR3 is 19 amino acids. V lost 6 bases and J lost 2; bases outside the gene matches: 22. Here the CDR3 reads CASRSHDSANGRRPYEQYF. In DNA form, the CDR3 reads TGTGCCAGCAGGTCTCATGACTCGGCTAACGGGAGGCGCCCCTACGAGCAGTACTTC.

As for this clonotype: Since no conserved phenylalanine or tryptophan closes the CDR3, a read error is the likely cause. V usage is TRBV29-1 and J usage is TRBJ1-2; a weak D match, TRBD1 (6 bases). The CDR3 has 15 residues. Trimming shortened V by 7 bases and J by 8 bases, and 26 bases separated the two germline ends. The germline gives CDR1 SQVTM, CDR2 ANQGSEA. The CDR3 reads CSADLGAVGAGGYTR. The CDR3, as DNA: TGCAGCGCTGATCTGGGGGCAGTAGGGGCCGGCGGCTACACCCGC.